The source of this T cell receptor (beta chain) is a study of blood T cell repertoires in COVID-19 (dated by TCRdb to the early 2020s). The study in broad terms: Samples from collaborators originated in the United States, Italy and Spain and spanned both the acute and convalescent phases of COVID-19. Where HLA class I and class II types were available, the types were taken from metadata supplied by the sample provider, not from assay-based typing. Subjects who had been exposed to COVID-19, were actively infected with it, or had recovered from it provided the deeply sampled blood TCRbeta repertoires that made up the dataset. The material from the prospective study consisted of cDNA or gDNA derived from T cells, B-cell-depleted T cells, or PBMCs. Samples were obtained from the ongoing ImmuneRACE study (first 160 participants) and from roughly 1,300 subjects provided by 6 global collaborators. The repertoires were released in a freely available public database meant as a resource for research on the immune response to SARS-CoV-2. Sample metadata almost always included a de-identified subject ID, COVID-19 status, age in years and sex. What the authors observed across the whole study: The amount of clinical and demographic metadata varied by source and participant and was provided uncurated.

The immunoSEQ Assay, a bias-controlled multiplex PCR, was used to amplify TCRbeta CDR3 regions from genomic DNA. On the study's bioinformatics: The number of nucleated cells in each sample was estimated by amplification of reference gene primers within the assay. To quantify the absolute abundance of each unique TCRbeta CDR3 rearrangement, sequence reads were collapsed and filtered. For each sample, productive Simpson clonality was calculated as the square root of Simpson's diversity index across productive rearrangements. This is the immuneACCESS table as TCRdb keeps it, with only in-frame sequences that have V and J called. A part of the clones is gone; compared with another copy, unresolved V genes explain less than half, and the rest is unexplained. V and J calls plus clone size are reproduced from that table; the DNA served to infer D and trimming. The sample table records roughly 250,000 clones; around 82% of these occur just once. Clones ranked in the top ten supply 4% to 6% of the sample.

The collaborating institutions used their own protocols to collect whole blood in K2EDTA tubes. For TCRbeta analysis, collaborator samples were shipped as frozen whole blood, as isolated PBMCs, or as DNA extracted from either sample type. About this clone itself: No antigen is known for it. No base qualities exist here, and no much larger clone lies one base off it.

CDR1 MNHEY and CDR2 SVGAGI were looked up in the germline V gene. Between the V and J ends, shortened by 6 bases and 3 bases respectively, the junction contains 8 bases. Including cysteine and phenylalanine, the CDR3 has 12 amino acids. CDR3 DNA is the only sequence kept; it has 36 bases, read in frame from the first base. This TCR derives from an elderly woman with active or convalescent COVID-19. Recombination connected TRBV6-5 to TRBJ1-2, with no D gene named confidently. The sample comprised peripheral blood. CDR3 loop: CASSPQYYGYTF. The DNA sequence is given as TGTGCCAGCAGCCCACAGTACTATGGCTACACCTTC.